A selection of T cell receptor beta chains follows, all from one sample in a study of T-cell reconstitution after alpha-beta-depleted transplantation in children. TCRdb ran MiXCR on the PCR reads and lists one entry per CDR3 protein. The sample yields over 45,000 distinct CDR3 sequences, 5.8% seen once. This material consisted of PBMCs, mostly from graft donor cells, taken 60 days after TCRalphabeta/CD19-depleted stem cell transplant. The receptors stem from a female patient aged 2-9 years who had a stem cell transplant for aplastic anemia, so the T cells may come from the graft donor. The CDR3 runs from the conserved cysteine through the conserved F or W. A D gene is named only where the DNA matches it firmly. Clone size is shown for a subset of rows, as once, few, many or a class of expanded clone.

clone size	V gene	J gene	D gene	CDR3 DNA	CDR3 protein
many	TRBV6-1	TRBJ2-1	TRBD1	TGTGCCACAACACGTGGCCAGGGGGCCGATGAGCAGTTCTTC	CATTRGQGADEQFF
many	TRBV5-1	TRBJ2-2	.	TGCGCCAGCCGGCGGGCAGGGCCCGGGGAGCTGTTTTTT	CASRRAGPGELFF
.	TRBV19	TRBJ1-1	.	TGTGCCAGTAGACCAAGTACCTTGAACACTGAAGCTTTCTTT	CASRPSTLNTEAFF
.	TRBV18	TRBJ2-7	.	TGTGCCAGCTCACTAACGTATGTAGCCTACGAGCAGTACTTC	CASSLTYVAYEQYF
many	TRBV5-1	TRBJ2-5	TRBD1	TGCGCCAGCAGCATGGGCCTAGGGGGCGACGGGGAGACCCAGTACTTC	CASSMGLGGDGETQYF
many	TRBV18	TRBJ2-7	TRBD1	TGTGCCAGCTCACCGGGACAGGGGGTGAACGAGCAGTACTTC	CASSPGQGVNEQYF
many	TRBV9	TRBJ2-5	TRBD1	TGTGCCAGCAGCGTAGGTGGACAGGGGGAGACCCAGTACTTC	CASSVGGQGETQYF
.	TRBV5-1	TRBJ2-7	.	TGCGCCAGCAGCCCGCGGTACTCCTACGAGCAGTACTTC	CASSPRYSYEQYF
many	TRBV12-3/TRBV12-4	TRBJ1-5	.	TGTGCCAGCAGGCGCGGAGGCAATCAGCCCCAGCATTTT	CASRRGGNQPQHF
many	TRBV9	TRBJ2-2	.	TGTGCCAGCAGCTACGACTTGAACACCGGGGAGCTGTTTTTT	CASSYDLNTGELFF
few	TRBV27	TRBJ2-7	.	TGTGCCAGCAGTTTATCGGGGGGGCACGAGCAGTACTTC	CASSLSGGHEQYF
.	TRBV18	TRBJ2-1	.	TGTGCCAGCTCACCACGGTTGAATGAGCAGTTCTTC	CASSPRLNEQFF
many	TRBV7-2	TRBJ2-3	TRBD1	TGTGCCAGCAGCCTACAGAACAGGGGGCGGACAGATACGCAGTATTTT	CASSLQNRGRTDTQYF